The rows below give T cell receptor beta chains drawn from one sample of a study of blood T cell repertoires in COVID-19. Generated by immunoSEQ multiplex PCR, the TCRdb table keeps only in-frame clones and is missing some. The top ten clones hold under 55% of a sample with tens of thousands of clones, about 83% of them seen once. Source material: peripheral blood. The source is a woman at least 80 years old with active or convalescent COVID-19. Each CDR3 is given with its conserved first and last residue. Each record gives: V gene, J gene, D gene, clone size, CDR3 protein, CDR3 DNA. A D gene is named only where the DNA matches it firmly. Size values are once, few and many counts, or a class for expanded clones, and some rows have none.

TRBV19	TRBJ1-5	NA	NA	CASMGQGNQPQHF	TGTGCCAGTATGGGGCAAGGCAATCAGCCCCAGCATTTT
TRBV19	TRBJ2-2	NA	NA	CASSIERQGLVGELFF	TGTGCCAGTAGTATAGAGCGGCAGGGTTTAGTCGGGGAGCTGTTTTTT
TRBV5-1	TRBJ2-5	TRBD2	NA	CASSSLGTKQETQYF	TGCGCCAGCAGCTCCCTCGGGACTAAACAAGAGACCCAGTACTTC
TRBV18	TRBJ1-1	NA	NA	CASSSKTGYTEAFF	TGTGCCAGCTCATCTAAAACAGGGTACACTGAAGCTTTCTTT
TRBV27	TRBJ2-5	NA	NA	CASSLFPLAGRAETQYF	TGTGCCAGCAGTTTATTCCCACTAGCAGGTCGTGCGGAGACCCAGTACTTC
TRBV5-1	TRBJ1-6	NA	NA	CASSLAATSNSPLHF	TGCGCCAGCAGCTTGGCGGCGACAAGTAATTCACCCCTCCACTTT
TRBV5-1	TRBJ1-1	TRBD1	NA	CASTGTGLGDTEAFF	TGCGCCAGCACCGGGACAGGGCTAGGGGACACTGAAGCTTTCTTT
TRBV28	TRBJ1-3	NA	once	CASSSQYSGNTIYF	TGTGCCAGCAGTTCTCAGTACTCTGGAAACACCATATATTTT
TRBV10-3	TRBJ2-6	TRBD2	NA	CAISEKLAGVSGANVLTF	TGTGCCATCAGTGAAAAACTAGCGGGGGTCTCTGGGGCCAACGTCCTGACTTTC
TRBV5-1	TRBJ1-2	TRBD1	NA	CASSPTGTGGYGYTF	TGCGCCAGCAGCCCCACCGGGACAGGGGGCTATGGCTACACCTTC